The sequence of this T cell receptor beta chain was determined in a study of blood T cells in healthy people across ages. Combining a sample-barcoded 5' primer with a J-beta primer mix, a second PCR ran for 7 to 11 cycles. Each cDNA molecule received a tag from a template-switch adaptor that had 12 random nucleotides. Each CDR3 protein is one row after TCRdb ran MiXCR on the 5' RACE reads. This sample has approximately 800,000 distinct CDR3 sequences, with roughly 50% found just once. Trimming cost V 4 bases and J 1 base, with 11 bases left between them. The CDR3 totals 16 residues. In germline, CDR1 is LGHDT, CDR2 YNNKEL (reference sequence).

The sequenced sample was blood. The chain combines TRBV3-1 with TRBJ2-6; a possible D gene is TRBD2 (5 bases). The receptor comes from a man older than 75 in good health. The CDR3 DNA sequence: TGTGCCAGCAGCCCCGGTCCGGGATCTGGGGCCAACGTCCTGACTTTC. Translated, it gives CASSPGPGSGANVLTF.